The entry below gives a single T cell receptor (beta chain) sequence along with its context. Its antigen is unidentified. After removal of 2 bases from V and 11 bases from J, the junction contained 9 bases not matched to a gene. The V gene's germline CDR1 is SGHVS and CDR2 FQNEAQ. The length of the CDR3 is 14 residues. Generated by immunoSEQ multiplex PCR, the TCRdb table keeps only in-frame clones and is missing some. The sample holds 10,000 to 15,000 clones, about 70% seen once. The data were obtained in a study of T cell clonotyping in hematopoietic cell transplantation. Findings and caveats of the study: Pathologically expanded recipient clonotypes increased progressively from day 30 to day 180 as diversity fell.

This sample comprised peripheral blood mononuclear cells, obtained 180 days after allogeneic stem cell transplant. The receptor was derived from a male patient over 55 who had an allogeneic stem cell transplant from an unrelated donor, so the T cells may come from the graft donor. Some clones in this sample may be carry-over from other donors' samples. The chain carries TRBV7-8 and TRBJ1-1; 9 bases fit TRBD1. As DNA, the CDR3 is TGTGCCAGCAGCTTAACGACAGGGGGAGTGGGGGCTTTCTTT. Translation gives CASSLTTGGVGAFF.